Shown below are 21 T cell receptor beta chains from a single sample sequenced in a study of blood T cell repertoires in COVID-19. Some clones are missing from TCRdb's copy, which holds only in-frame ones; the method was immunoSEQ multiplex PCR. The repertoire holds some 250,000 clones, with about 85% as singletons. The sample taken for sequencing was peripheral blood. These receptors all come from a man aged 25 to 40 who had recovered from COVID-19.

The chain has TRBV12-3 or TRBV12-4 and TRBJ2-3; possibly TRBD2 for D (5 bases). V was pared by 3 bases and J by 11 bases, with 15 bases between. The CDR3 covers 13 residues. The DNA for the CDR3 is TGTGCCAGCAGTTTTCGGGGTGAATTTGGGCAGTATTTT. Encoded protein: CASSFRGEFGQYF.

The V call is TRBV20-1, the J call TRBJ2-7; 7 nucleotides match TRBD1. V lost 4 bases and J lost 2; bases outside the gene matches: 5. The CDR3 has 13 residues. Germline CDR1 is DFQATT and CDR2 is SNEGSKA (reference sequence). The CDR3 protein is CSAIDREAYEQYF. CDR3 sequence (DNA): TGCAGTGCTATTGACAGGGAAGCCTACGAGCAGTACTTC.

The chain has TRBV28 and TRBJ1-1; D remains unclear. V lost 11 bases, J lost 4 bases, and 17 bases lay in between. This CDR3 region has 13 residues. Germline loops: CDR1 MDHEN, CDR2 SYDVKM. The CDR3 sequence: CACFPSISTEAFF. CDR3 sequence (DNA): TGTGCCTGCTTCCCATCGATTAGCACTGAAGCTTTCTTT.

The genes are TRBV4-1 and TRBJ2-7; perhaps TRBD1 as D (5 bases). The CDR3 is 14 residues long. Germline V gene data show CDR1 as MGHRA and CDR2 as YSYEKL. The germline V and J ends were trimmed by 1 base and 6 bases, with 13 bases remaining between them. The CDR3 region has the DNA TGCGCCAGCAGCCAAGGGGGCAGGTACATCGAGCAGTACGTC. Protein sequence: CASSQGGRYIEQYV.

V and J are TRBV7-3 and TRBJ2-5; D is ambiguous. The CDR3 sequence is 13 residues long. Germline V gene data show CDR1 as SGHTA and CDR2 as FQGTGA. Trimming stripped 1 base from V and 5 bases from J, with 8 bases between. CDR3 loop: CASSLSNEETQYF. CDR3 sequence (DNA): TGTGCCAGCAGCTTAAGTAATGAGGAGACCCAGTACTTC.

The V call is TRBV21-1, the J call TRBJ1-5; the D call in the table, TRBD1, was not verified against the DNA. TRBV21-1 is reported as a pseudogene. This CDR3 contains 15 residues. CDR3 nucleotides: TGTGCCAGCAGCAAAGTGTTAAATACAAATCAGCCCCAGCATTTT. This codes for CASSKVLNTNQPQHF.

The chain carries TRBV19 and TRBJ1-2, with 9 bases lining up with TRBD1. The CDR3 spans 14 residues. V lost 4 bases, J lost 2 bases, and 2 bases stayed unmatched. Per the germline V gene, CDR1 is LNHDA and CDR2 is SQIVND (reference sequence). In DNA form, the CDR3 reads TGTGCCAGTAGTAGTGGGACAGGGAACTATGGCTACACCTTC. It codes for CASSSGTGNYGYTF. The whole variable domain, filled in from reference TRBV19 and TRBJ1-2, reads DGGITQSPKYLFRKEGQNVTLSCEQNLNHDAMYWYRQDPGQGLRLIYYSQIVNDFQKGDIAEGYSVSREKKESFPLTVTSAQKNPTAFYLCASSSGTGNYGYTFGSGTRLTVV.

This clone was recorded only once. In DNA, the CDR3 is TGTGCCATCAGTGAGTCTGGGCGAGATACGCAGTATTTT. It yields the protein CAISESGRDTQYF. This rearrangement joins TRBV10-3 to TRBJ2-3; D unclear. With 0 bases removed from V and 5 bases from J, the gap between germline ends came to 6 bases. The CDR3 has 13 residues. The V gene's germline CDR1 is ENHRY and CDR2 SYGVKD.

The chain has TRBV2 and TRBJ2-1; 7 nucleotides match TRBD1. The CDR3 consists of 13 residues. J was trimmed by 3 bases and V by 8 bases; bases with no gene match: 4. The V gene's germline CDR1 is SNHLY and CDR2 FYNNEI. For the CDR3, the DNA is TGTGCCAGCGTACGGGACAGCTACAATGAGCAGTTCTTC. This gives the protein CASVRDSYNEQFF.

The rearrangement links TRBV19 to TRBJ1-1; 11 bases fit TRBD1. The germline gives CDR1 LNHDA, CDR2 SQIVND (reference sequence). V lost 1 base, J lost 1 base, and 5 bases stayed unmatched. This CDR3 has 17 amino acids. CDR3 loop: CASSIGDRGWQNTEAFF. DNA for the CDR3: TGTGCCAGTAGTATAGGGGACAGGGGGTGGCAGAACACTGAAGCTTTCTTT.

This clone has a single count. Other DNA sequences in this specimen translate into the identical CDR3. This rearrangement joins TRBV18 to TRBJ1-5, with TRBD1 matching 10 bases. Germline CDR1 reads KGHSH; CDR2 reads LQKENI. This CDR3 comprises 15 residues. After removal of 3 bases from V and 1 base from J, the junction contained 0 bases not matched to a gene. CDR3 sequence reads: CASSPDRGSNQPQHF. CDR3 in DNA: TGTGCCAGCTCACCGGACAGGGGGAGCAATCAGCCCCAGCATTTT.

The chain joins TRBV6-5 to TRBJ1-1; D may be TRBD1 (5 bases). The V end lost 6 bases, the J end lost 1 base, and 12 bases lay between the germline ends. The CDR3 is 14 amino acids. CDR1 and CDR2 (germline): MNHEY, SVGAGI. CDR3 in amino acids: CASSLTDTNTEAFF. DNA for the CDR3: TGTGCCAGCAGCTTGACGGACACGAACACTGAAGCTTTCTTT.

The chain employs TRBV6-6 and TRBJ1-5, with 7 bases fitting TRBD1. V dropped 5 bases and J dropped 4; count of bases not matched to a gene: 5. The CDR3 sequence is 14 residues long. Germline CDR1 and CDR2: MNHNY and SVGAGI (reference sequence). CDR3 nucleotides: TGTGCCAGCAGTACCGGGACAGCGAATCAGCCCCAGCATTTT. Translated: CASSTGTANQPQHF.

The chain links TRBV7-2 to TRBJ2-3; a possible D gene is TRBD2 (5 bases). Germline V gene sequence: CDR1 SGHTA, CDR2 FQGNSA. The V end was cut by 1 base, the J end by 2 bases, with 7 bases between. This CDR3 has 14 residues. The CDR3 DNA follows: TGTGCCAGCAGCTTAGGACTATCCACAGATACGCAGTATTTT. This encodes CASSLGLSTDTQYF.

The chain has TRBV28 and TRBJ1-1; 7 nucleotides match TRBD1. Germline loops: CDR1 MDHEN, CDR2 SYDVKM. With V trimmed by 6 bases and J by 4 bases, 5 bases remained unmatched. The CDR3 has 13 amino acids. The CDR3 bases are TGTGCCAGCAGCAGACAGGGTTTCACTGAAGCTTTCTTT. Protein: CASSRQGFTEAFF.

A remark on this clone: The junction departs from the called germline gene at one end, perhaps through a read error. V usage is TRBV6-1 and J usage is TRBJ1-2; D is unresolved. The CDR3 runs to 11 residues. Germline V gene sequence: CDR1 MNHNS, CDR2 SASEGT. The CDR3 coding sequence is TGTGCCAGCAGTGAACACAGTAGTGAAATGTTC. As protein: CASSEHSSEMF.

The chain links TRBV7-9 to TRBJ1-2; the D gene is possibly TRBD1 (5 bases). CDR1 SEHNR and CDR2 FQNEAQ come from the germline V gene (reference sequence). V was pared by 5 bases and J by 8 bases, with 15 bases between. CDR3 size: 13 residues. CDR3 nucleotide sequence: TGTGCCAGCAGCCCGGACACCGAGAGGGGCTACACCTTC. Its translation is CASSPDTERGYTF.

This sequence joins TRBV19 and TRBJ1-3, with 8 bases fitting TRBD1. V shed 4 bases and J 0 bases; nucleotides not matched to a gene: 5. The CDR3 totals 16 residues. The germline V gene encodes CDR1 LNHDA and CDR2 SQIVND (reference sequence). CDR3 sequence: CASSRQGLTSGNTIYF. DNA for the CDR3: TGTGCCAGTAGTAGACAGGGGCTTACCTCTGGAAACACCATATATTTT.

The CDR3 here is CASSTPDSNEQFF. CDR3 bases: TGTGCCAGCAGCACCCCGGACAGCAATGAGCAGTTCTTC. V gene TRBV7-6 combines with J gene TRBJ2-1, with D possibly TRBD1 on 6 matching bases. Germline values: CDR1 SGHVS, CDR2 FNYEAQ. The CDR3 loop spans 13 amino acids. Trimming stripped 5 bases from V and 6 bases from J, with 11 bases between.

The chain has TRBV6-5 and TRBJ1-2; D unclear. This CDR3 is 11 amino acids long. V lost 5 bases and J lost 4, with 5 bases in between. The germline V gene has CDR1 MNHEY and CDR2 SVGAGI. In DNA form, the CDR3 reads TGTGCCAGCAGTCAGTTCTATGGCTACACCTTC. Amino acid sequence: CASSQFYGYTF.

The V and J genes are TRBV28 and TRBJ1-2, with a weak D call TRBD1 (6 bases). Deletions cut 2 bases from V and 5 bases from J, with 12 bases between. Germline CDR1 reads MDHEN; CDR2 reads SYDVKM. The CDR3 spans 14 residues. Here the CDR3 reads CASSLAGGAYGYTF. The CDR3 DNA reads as TGTGCCAGCAGTTTAGCTGGGGGCGCGTATGGCTACACCTTC.